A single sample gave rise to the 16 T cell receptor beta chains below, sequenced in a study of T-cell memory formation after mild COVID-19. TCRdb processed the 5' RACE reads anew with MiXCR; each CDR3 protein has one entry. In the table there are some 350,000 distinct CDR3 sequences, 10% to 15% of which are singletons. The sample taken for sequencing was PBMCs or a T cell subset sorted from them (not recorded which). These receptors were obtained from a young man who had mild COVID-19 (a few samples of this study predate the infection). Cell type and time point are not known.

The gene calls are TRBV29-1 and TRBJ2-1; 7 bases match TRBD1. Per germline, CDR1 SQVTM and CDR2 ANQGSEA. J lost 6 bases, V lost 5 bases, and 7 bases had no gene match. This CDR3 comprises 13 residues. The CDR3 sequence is CSVPTGNGNEQFF. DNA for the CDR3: TGCAGCGTTCCGACAGGGAATGGCAATGAGCAGTTCTTC.

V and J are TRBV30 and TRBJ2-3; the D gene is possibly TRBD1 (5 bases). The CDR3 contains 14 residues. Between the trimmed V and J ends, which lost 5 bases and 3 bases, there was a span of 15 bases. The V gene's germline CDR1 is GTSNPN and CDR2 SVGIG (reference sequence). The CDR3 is CAWGTTAGTDTQYF. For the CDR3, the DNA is TGTGCCTGGGGAACTACCGCAGGGACAGATACGCAGTATTTT.

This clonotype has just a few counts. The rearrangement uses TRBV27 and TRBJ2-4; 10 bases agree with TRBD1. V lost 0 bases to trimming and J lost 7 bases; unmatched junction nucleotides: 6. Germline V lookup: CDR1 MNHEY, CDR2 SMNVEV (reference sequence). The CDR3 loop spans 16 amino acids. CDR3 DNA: TGTGCCAGCAGTTTATCACAGACAGGGGGCCTGAACATTCAGTACTTC. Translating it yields CASSLSQTGGLNIQYF.

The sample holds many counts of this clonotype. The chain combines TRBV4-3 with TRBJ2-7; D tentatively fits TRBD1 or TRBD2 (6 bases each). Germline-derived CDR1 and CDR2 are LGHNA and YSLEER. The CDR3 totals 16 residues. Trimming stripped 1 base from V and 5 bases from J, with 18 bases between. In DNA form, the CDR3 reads TGCGCCAGCAGCCAAGGGGGTGGGGGGCGCTTGGACGAGCAGTACTTC. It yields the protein CASSQGGGGRLDEQYF.

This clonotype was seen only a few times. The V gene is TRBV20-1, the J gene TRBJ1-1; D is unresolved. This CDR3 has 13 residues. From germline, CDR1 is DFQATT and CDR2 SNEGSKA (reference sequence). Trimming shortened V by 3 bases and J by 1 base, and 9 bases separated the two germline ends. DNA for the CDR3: TGCAGTGCTAGTGCCCGGGGGAACACTGAAGCTTTCTTT. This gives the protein CSASARGNTEAFF.

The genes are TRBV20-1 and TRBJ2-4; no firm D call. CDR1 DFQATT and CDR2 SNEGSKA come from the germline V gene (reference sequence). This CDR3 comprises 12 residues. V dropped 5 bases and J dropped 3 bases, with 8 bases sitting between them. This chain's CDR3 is CSALGDKNIQYF. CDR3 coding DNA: TGCAGTGCTCTAGGAGACAAAAACATTCAGTACTTC.

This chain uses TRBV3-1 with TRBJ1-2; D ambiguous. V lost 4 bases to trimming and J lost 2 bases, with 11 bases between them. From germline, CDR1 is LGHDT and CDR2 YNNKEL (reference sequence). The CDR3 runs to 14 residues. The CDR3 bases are TGTGCCAGCAGCCCCGGAGGATACAACTATGGCTACACCTTC. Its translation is CASSPGGYNYGYTF.

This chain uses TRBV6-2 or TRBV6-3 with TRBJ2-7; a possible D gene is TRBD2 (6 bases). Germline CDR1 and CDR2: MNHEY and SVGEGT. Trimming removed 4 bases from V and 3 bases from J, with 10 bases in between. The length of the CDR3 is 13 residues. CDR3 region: CASSWRDLYEQYF. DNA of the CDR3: TGTGCCAGCAGTTGGAGGGACCTCTACGAGCAGTACTTC.

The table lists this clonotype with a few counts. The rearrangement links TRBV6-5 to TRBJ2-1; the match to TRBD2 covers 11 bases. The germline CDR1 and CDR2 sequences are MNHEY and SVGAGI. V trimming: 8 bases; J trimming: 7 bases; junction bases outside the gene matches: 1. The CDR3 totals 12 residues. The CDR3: CASGTSGNEQFF. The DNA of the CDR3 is TGTGCCAGCGGGACTAGCGGTAATGAGCAGTTCTTC.

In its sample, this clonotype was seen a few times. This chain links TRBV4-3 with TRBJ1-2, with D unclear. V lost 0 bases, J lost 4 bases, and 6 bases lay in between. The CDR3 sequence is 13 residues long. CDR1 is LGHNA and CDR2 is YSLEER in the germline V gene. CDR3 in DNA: TGCGCCAGCAGCCAAGACAGAACCTATGGCTACACCTTC. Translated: CASSQDRTYGYTF.

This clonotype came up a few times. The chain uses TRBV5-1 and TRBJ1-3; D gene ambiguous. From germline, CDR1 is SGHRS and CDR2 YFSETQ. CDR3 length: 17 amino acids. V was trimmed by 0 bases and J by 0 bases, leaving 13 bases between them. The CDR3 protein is CASSLEQRLSSGNTIYF. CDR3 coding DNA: TGCGCCAGCAGCTTGGAACAGCGCCTGAGCTCTGGAAACACCATATATTTT.

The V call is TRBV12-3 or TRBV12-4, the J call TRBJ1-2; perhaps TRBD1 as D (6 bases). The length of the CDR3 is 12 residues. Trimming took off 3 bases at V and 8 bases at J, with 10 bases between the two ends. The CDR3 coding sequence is TGTGCCAGCAGTTTTGGGGGCGGAGGCTACACCTTC. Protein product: CASSFGGGGYTF.

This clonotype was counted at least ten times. The CDR3 coding sequence is TGTGCCAGCAGTCAGCGGGGGGGCTCCTACAATGAGCAGTTCTTC. Translation gives CASSQRGGSYNEQFF. The chain recombines TRBV5-6 with TRBJ2-1; 10 bases fit TRBD2. CDR1 SGHDT and CDR2 YYEEEE come from the germline V gene. The CDR3 runs 15 residues. The junction had 2 bases not matched to a gene; V was cut back by 5 bases and J by 0 bases.

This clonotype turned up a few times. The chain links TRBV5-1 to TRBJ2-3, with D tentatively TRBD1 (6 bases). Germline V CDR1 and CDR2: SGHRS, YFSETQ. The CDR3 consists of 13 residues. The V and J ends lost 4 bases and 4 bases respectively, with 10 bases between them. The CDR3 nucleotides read TGCGCCAGCAGCGCCGAGGGGGCAGATACGCAGTATTTT. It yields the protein CASSAEGADTQYF.

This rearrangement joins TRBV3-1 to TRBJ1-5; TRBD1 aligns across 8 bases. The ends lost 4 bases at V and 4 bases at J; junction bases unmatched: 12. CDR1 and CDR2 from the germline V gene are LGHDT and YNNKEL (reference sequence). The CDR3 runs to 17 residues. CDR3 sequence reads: CASSPSLGTGDNQPQHF. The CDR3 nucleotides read TGTGCCAGCAGCCCCTCGCTCGGGACAGGTGATAATCAGCCCCAGCATTTT.

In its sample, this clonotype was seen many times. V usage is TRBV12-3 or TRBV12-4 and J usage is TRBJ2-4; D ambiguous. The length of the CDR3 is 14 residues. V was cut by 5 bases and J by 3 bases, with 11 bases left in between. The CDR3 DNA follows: TGTGCCAGCAGTCCCCGCCCCGGCAAAAACATTCAGTACTTC. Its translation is CASSPRPGKNIQYF.